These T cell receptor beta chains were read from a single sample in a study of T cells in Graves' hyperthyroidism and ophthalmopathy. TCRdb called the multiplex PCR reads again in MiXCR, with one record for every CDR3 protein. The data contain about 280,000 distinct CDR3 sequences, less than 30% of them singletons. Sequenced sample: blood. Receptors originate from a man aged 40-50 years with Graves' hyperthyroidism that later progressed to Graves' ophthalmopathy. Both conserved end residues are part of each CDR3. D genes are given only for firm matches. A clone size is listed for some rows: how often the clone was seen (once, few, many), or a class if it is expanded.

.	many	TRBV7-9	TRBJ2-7	TGTGCCAGCAGCTCTGTCCCTACCTACGAGCAGTACTTC	CASSSVPTYEQYF
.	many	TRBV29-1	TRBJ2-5	TGCAGCGCCGGACCGGGGGAGACCCAGTACTTC	CSAGPGETQYF
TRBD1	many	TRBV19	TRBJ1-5	TGTGCCAGTAGTAACGCTGGACAGGGCGGGCAGCCCCAGCATTTT	CASSNAGQGGQPQHF
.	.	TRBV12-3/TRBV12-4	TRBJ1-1	TGTGCCAGCAGTTTAGATGAGGGCCGGAACACTGAAGCTCTCTTT	CASSLDEGRNTEALF
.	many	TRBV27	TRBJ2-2	TGTGCCAGCAGTCAGACATTTGCCGGGGAGCTGTTTTTT	CASSQTFAGELFF
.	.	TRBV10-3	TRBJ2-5	TGTGCCATCAGTGACACTGGACTCCCACAAGAGACCCAGTACTTC	CAISDTGLPQETQYF
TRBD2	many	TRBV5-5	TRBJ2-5	TGTGCCAGCAGCTCGAGCGGGGAAGAGACCCAGTACTTC	CASSSSGEETQYF
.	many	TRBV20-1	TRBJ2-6	TGCAGTGCTAGGCCAGCTGGGGCCAACGTCCTGACTTTC	CSARPAGANVLTF
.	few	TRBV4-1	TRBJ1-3	TGCGCCAGCAAGAGGGACGGGGGGAACTCTGGAAACACCATATATTTT	CASKRDGGNSGNTIYF
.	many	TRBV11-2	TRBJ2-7	TGTGCCAGCAGCTTCAGATCAACCGGGACGAGGCGCGAGCAGTACTTC	CASSFRSTGTRREQYF
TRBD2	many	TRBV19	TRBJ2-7	TGTGCCAGCGGACTAGCGGGGACCCGGAGCTACGAGCAGTACTTC	CASGLAGTRSYEQYF
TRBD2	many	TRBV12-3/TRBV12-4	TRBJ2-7	TGTGCCAGCAGTACCGGGACGGCGGGGGGAGAGCAGTACTTC	CASSTGTAGGEQYF
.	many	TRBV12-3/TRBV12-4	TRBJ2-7	TGTGCCAGCAGTCACCGAGCCGGACAGCACTTC	CASSHRAGQHF
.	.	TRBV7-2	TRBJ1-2	TGTGCCAGCAGCGCCATATTGAGGACTAACTATGGCTACACCTTC	CASSAILRTNYGYTF
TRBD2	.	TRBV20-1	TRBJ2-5	TGCAGTGCGGGAAAGACTAGCGCAACCCAAGAGACCCAGTACTTC	CSAGKTSATQETQYF
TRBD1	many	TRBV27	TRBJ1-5	TGTGCCAGCAGTTTAAGGGGGCGCGTCAATCAGCCCCAGCATTTT	CASSLRGRVNQPQHF
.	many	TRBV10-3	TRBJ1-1	TGTGCCATCAGTGCGTCGACAGGCCCTGAAGCTTTCTTT	CAISASTGPEAFF
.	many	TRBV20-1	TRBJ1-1	TGCAGTGCGCCTGACAGTTCCCACCCTGAAGCTTTCTTT	CSAPDSSHPEAFF
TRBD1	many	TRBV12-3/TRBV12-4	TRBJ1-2	TGTGCCAGCAGTTCACCCCACAGGGGGACTAACTATGGCTACACCTTC	CASSSPHRGTNYGYTF
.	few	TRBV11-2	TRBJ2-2	TGTGCCAGCAGCTTAATCGGGAACGGGGCCGGGGAGCTGTTTTTT	CASSLIGNGAGELFF
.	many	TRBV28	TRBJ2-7	TGTGCCAGCAGTTTCAGTGGGAACAGAGCCTACGAGCAGTACTTC	CASSFSGNRAYEQYF
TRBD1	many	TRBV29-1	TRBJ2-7	TGCAGCGTTTACCAGACAGGGGGGACCTACGAGCAGTACTTC	CSVYQTGGTYEQYF